The clone carrying this TCR beta chain was seen many times. Preparation of the TCRbeta library was carried out with unique molecular identifiers. TCRdb itself ran the PCR reads through MiXCR, one entry per CDR3 protein. The table lists almost 600,000 distinct CDR3 sequences, 27% of them singletons. The data belong to a study of T-cell reconstitution after alpha-beta-depleted transplantation in children. The germline V gene has CDR1 SGHVS and CDR2 FNYEAQ. The CDR3 sequence is 15 residues long. The V gene lost 1 base and the J gene lost 0 bases, with 7 bases spanning the gap. This material consisted of PBMCs, taken before TCRalphabeta/CD19-depleted stem cell transplant. The chain recombines TRBV7-6 with TRBJ2-1; D is unclear. The source is a boy in the first two years of life with Wiskott-Aldrich syndrome, due to receive a stem cell transplant. The CDR3 sequence is CASSLGASSYNEQFF. CDR3 DNA: TGTGCCAGCAGCTTAGGGGCTAGCTCCTACAATGAGCAGTTCTTC. Full variable domain (missing parts from reference TRBV7-6 and TRBJ2-1): GAGVSQSPRYKVTKRGQDVALRCDPISGHVSLYWYRQALGQGPEFLTYFNYEAQQDKSGLPNDRFSAERPEGSISTLTIQRTEQRDSAMYRCASSLGASSYNEQFFGPGTRLTVL.